This T cell receptor beta chain appears in the sequencing data of a study of shared clonotypes between healthy human individuals. CD45RO-negative CD8 cells positively selected for CCR7 made up the naive population, which excluded terminally differentiated effector memory CD45RA+ cells. The CDR3 has 15 residues. The V gene's germline CDR1 is SGHTA and CDR2 FQGNSA. V lost 5 bases and J lost 5, with 16 bases in between. Libraries were prepared by immunoSEQ multiplex PCR; TCRdb keeps only in-frame clonotypes and omits some of them. This sample has fewer than 800,000 clones, with around 90% found just once.

The sequence came from a man aged 25 to 45 in good health. The V gene is TRBV7-2, the J gene TRBJ1-5; tentatively, D is TRBD1 (5 bases). Sample: naive CD8+ T cells sorted from blood. The CDR3: CASSPGGWGDQPQHF. The DNA for the CDR3 is TGTGCCAGCAGCCCCGGGGGATGGGGCGATCAGCCCCAGCATTTT.